These 20 T cell receptor beta chains originate from one sample sequenced in a study of T cell responses to AZD1222 COVID-19 vaccine. Produced via immunoSEQ multiplex PCR; TCRdb's table is partial and in-frame only. The sample has about 200,000 clones, 92% seen once. This material consisted of peripheral blood, taken on day 0 of AZD1222 vaccination. The receptors shown here come from an adult in good health.

This clone was counted once. The chain is built from TRBV5-4 and TRBJ1-4, with no clear D. The CDR3 is 16 residues long. Germline lookup yields CDR1 SGHNT and CDR2 YYREEE (reference sequence). Deletions cut 1 base from V and 4 bases from J, with 14 bases between. The CDR3 loop is CASSLKENFYNEKLFF. The CDR3 coding sequence is TGTGCCAGCAGCTTGAAGGAAAACTTCTATAATGAAAAACTGTTTTTT.

This rearrangement joins TRBV11-1 to TRBJ2-5; no clear D. The germline V gene has CDR1 SGHAT and CDR2 FQDESV (reference sequence). The CDR3 covers 12 residues. Trimming removed 3 bases from V and 1 base from J, with 3 bases in between. In nucleotides, the CDR3 is TGTGCCAGCAGCTTCAGCCAAGAGACCCAGTACTTC. This encodes CASSFSQETQYF.

The chain couples TRBV28 to TRBJ2-7, with 8 bases identical to TRBD2. Germline values: CDR1 MDHEN, CDR2 SYDVKM. This CDR3 is 18 amino acids long. The J segment lost 3 bases and the V segment lost 1 base, leaving 14 bases of the junction unmatched. The CDR3 nucleotides are TGTGCCAGCAGTTTATTACGGGTTAGCGGGGATCGAAGCTACGAGCAGTACTTC. Translated: CASSLLRVSGDRSYEQYF. The entire variable domain, with the rest obtained from reference TRBV28 and TRBJ2-7, is as follows: DVKVTQSSRYLVKRTGEKVFLECVQDMDHENMFWYRQDPGLGLRLIYFSYDVKMKEKGDIPEGYSVSREKKERFSLILESASTNQTSMYLCASSLLRVSGDRSYEQYFGPGTRLTVT.

The chain recombines TRBV5-4 with TRBJ2-5; D is unresolved. V was shortened by 0 bases and J by 5 bases, with 8 bases between the two germline ends. The V gene's germline CDR1 is SGHNT and CDR2 YYREEE (reference sequence). The length of the CDR3 is 13 residues. CDR3 in amino acids: CASSLVGWETQYF. CDR3 in DNA: TGTGCCAGCAGCTTGGTAGGCTGGGAGACCCAGTACTTC.

The chain links TRBV4-3 to TRBJ1-6, with D unclear. V was clipped by 1 base and J by 8 bases, with 6 bases between them. The CDR3 has 13 residues. Per the germline V gene, CDR1 is LGHNA and CDR2 is YSLEER. The CDR3 region is CASSQGRDSPLHF. The CDR3 DNA reads TGCGCCAGCAGCCAAGGACGGGATTCACCCCTCCACTTT.

This chain links TRBV6-4 with TRBJ2-1; 9 bases align to TRBD2. The CDR3 has 16 amino acids. J lost 8 bases, V lost 0 bases, and 8 bases had no gene match. Germline assignment: CDR1 MRHNA and CDR2 SNTAGT. The DNA of the CDR3 is TGTGCCAGCAGTGACTCGTCGCGCGGGGGGGTTGATGAGCAGTTCTTC. This encodes CASSDSSRGGVDEQFF.

CDR3 in amino acids: CASSPRLGVQETQYF. CDR3 in DNA: TGTGCCAGCAGCCCCCGACTAGGGGTACAAGAGACCCAGTACTTC. The rearrangement joins TRBV3-1 (or the pseudogene TRBV3-2) to TRBJ2-5; maybe TRBD2 (6 bases). The germline gives CDR1 LGHDT, CDR2 YNNKEL (reference sequence). This CDR3 has 15 residues. V was trimmed by 4 bases and J by 2 bases, leaving 14 bases between them.

This sequence joins TRBV7-2 and TRBJ1-3, with D unclear. CDR1 SGHTA and CDR2 FQGNSA come from the germline V gene. Trimming took off 1 base at V and 0 bases at J, with 4 bases between the two ends. This CDR3 has 14 residues. As DNA, the CDR3 is TGTGCCAGCAGCTTAGAAAGCTCTGGAAACACCATATATTTT. Residues: CASSLESSGNTIYF.

The chain has TRBV27 and TRBJ1-4; D is undetermined. CDR3 length: 13 residues. Trimming stripped 7 bases from V and 8 bases from J, with 14 bases between. CDR1 is MNHEY and CDR2 is SMNVEV in the germline V gene (reference sequence). The DNA for the CDR3 is TGTGCCAGCACCCACTACCCGAAGGAAAAACTGTTTTTT. Protein sequence: CASTHYPKEKLFF.

The gene calls are TRBV9 and TRBJ2-1, with TRBD2 as a possible D gene (6 bases). The CDR3 has 14 residues. Looked up from germline, CDR1 is SGDLS and CDR2 is YYNGEE. Trimming removed 0 bases from V and 5 bases from J, with 9 bases in between. The CDR3 DNA sequence: TGTGCCAGCAGCGTAGCTTCGGGGGACAATGAGCAGTTCTTC. Its translation is CASSVASGDNEQFF.

The chain uses TRBV1 and TRBJ1-5. TRBV1 is designated a pseudogene. The CDR3 has 13 residues. The CDR3 nucleotides read TGCACCAGCAGCTGGTCCGCTCCGGCGCCCCAGCATTTT. Translating gives CTSSWSAPAPQHF.

This clone has a single count. The V gene is TRBV9, the J gene TRBJ2-1; D gene uncertain. The CDR3 runs 15 residues. Trimming took off 0 bases at V and 0 bases at J, with 7 bases between the two ends. The V gene's germline CDR1 is SGDLS and CDR2 YYNGEE. For the CDR3, the DNA is TGTGCCAGCAGCGTAGTAGAAAGCTCCTACAATGAGCAGTTCTTC. It codes for CASSVVESSYNEQFF.

The gene calls are TRBV5-4 and TRBJ1-6; 9 bases map to TRBD1. The V and J ends lost 4 bases and 4 bases, in that order; junction bases with no gene match: 12. The CDR3 has 18 amino acids. Germline CDR1 and CDR2: SGHNT and YYREEE (reference sequence). In DNA form, the CDR3 reads TGTGCCAGCAGCCGAGATCTGACAGGGGGTTTATATAATTCACCCCTCCACTTT. It translates to CASSRDLTGGLYNSPLHF.

This chain joins TRBV4-1 and TRBJ1-5; the D gene is possibly TRBD1 (5 bases). The CDR3 is made up of 16 amino acids. Per the germline V gene, CDR1 is MGHRA and CDR2 is YSYEKL. Trimming removed 0 bases at V and 0 bases at J, with 9 bases between. CDR3 sequence: CASSQEGPNSNQPQHF. The CDR3 nucleotides are TGCGCCAGCAGCCAAGAGGGACCCAATAGCAATCAGCCCCAGCATTTT.

The chain has TRBV27 and TRBJ1-5, with unresolved D. Deletions cut 5 bases from V and 6 bases from J, with 17 bases between. Germline lookup yields CDR1 MNHEY and CDR2 SMNVEV (reference sequence). The CDR3 sequence is 15 residues long. In DNA, the CDR3 is TGTGCCAGCAGTCCCGGCGCCCATTGGGGTCAGCCCCAGCATTTT. Protein: CASSPGAHWGQPQHF.

The chain is built from TRBV28 and TRBJ1-1; no clear D. The germline V gene encodes CDR1 MDHEN and CDR2 SYDVKM. V was trimmed by 1 base and J by 1 base, leaving 13 bases between them. The length of the CDR3 is 16 residues. The CDR3 coding sequence is TGTGCCAGCAGTTTATTTTTACGGGAGGGGAACACTGAAGCTTTCTTT. Protein: CASSLFLREGNTEAFF. The complete variable domain, with remaining parts taken from reference TRBV28 and TRBJ1-1, reads DVKVTQSSRYLVKRTGEKVFLECVQDMDHENMFWYRQDPGLGLRLIYFSYDVKMKEKGDIPEGYSVSREKKERFSLILESASTNQTSMYLCASSLFLREGNTEAFFGQGTRLTVV.

The rearrangement uses TRBV7-9 and TRBJ1-1; 7 bases map to TRBD1. Germline V gene sequence: CDR1 SEHNR, CDR2 FQNEAQ (reference sequence). V gave up 5 bases and J gave up 4 bases; unmatched junction bases: 7. There are 14 residues in the CDR3. The DNA of the CDR3 is TGTGCCAGCAGCCGGGACAGCTGGGGCACTGAAGCTTTCTTT. It encodes CASSRDSWGTEAFF. Drawing the rest from reference TRBV7-9 and TRBJ1-1, the complete variable domain is DTGVSQNPRHKITKRGQNVTFRCDPISEHNRLYWYRQTLGQGPEFLTYFQNEAQLEKSRLLSDRFSAERPKGSFSTLEIQRTEQGDSAMYLCASSRDSWGTEAFFGQGTRLTVV.

The chain recombines TRBV19 with TRBJ1-2; 7 bases align to TRBD1. CDR1 and CDR2 from the germline V gene are LNHDA and SQIVND (reference sequence). This CDR3 comprises 14 residues. The V and J ends lost 6 bases and 8 bases, in that order; junction bases with no gene match: 12. In DNA, the CDR3 is TGTGCCAGTAGAAACCCAGGGCAGGGGGACGGCTACACCTTC. Amino acid sequence: CASRNPGQGDGYTF.

The V and J genes are TRBV19 and TRBJ1-1, with a weak D call TRBD1 (6 bases). The CDR3 consists of 14 residues. Trimming cost V 3 bases and J 4 bases, with 12 bases left between them. Germline CDR1 LNHDA, CDR2 SQIVND (reference sequence). CDR3 sequence (DNA): TGTGCCAGTAGTATGAGGCAAGGGGGCACTGAAGCTTTCTTT. Translation gives CASSMRQGGTEAFF.

The chain employs TRBV7-9 and TRBJ1-1; TRBD1 agrees at 7 bases. The germline gives CDR1 SEHNR, CDR2 FQNEAQ (reference sequence). The V and J ends lost 1 base and 1 base, in that order; junction bases with no gene match: 9. This CDR3 contains 17 residues. The CDR3 DNA reads TGTGCCAGCAGCTTAGACAGGGGCGTTGAGCAGAACACTGAAGCTTTCTTT. It codes for CASSLDRGVEQNTEAFF. Full variable domain (remainder filled in from reference TRBV7-9 and TRBJ1-1): DTGVSQNPRHKITKRGQNVTFRCDPISEHNRLYWYRQTLGQGPEFLTYFQNEAQLEKSRLLSDRFSAERPKGSFSTLEIQRTEQGDSAMYLCASSLDRGVEQNTEAFFGQGTRLTVV.